The clone carrying this T cell receptor (beta chain) was counted between two and nine times. The antigen remains unidentified. This sample is drawn from a study of cytomegalovirus exposure and HLA in healthy donors. PCR was performed using 60 Vbeta and 13 Jbeta primers. Repertoires were generated with immunoSEQ multiplex PCR, while TCRdb's copy carries only in-frame clones and drops some. Counted here are 65,000 to 85,000 clones, around a tenth occurring once; the ten biggest clones make up around 25%. Notes on the study in general: Per a later analysis, HLA-associated TCR beta chains showed more clonal expansion than other, equally common TCR beta chains.

Sequenced material: PBMCs. This TCR was sampled from a man aged 55 to 70 in good health and CMV-seropositive.

The CDR3 reads CASSPKTGENTIYF. DNA for the CDR3: TGTGCCAGCTCACCAAAGACAGGGGAAAACACCATATATTTT. The V and J genes are TRBV18 and TRBJ1-3; TRBD1 matches 8 bases. The CDR3 is 14 amino acids. The germline V gene has CDR1 KGHSH and CDR2 LQKENI. V dropped 2 bases and J dropped 6; count of bases not matched to a gene: 3.